This TCR beta chain derives from a study of blood T cell repertoires in COVID-19. Sequencing used immunoSEQ multiplex PCR; TCRdb keeps in-frame clones, though not all of them. The table includes about 150,000 clones, about four fifths detected once. J lost 8 bases, V lost 7 bases, and 10 bases had no gene match. The CDR3 contains 13 residues. The chain recombines TRBV12-3 or TRBV12-4 with TRBJ1-2; TRBD1 matches at 7 bases. The sequenced sample consisted of peripheral blood. The sequence was obtained from a woman aged 55-69 years with acute or convalescent COVID-19. The CDR3 DNA follows: TGTGCCAGCACCCCCGTAGGGGGCGGCGGCTACACCTTC. Its protein product is CASTPVGGGGYTF.